These 31 T cell receptor beta chains share one sample of origin, sequenced in a study of blood T cells in healthy people across ages. Primed by a sample-barcoded 5' primer and a J-beta primer mix, a second PCR proceeded for about 6 to 12 cycles. TCRdb re-derived calls from the 5' RACE reads in MiXCR, one entry per CDR3 protein. The profile shows 850,000 or so distinct CDR3 sequences, under 30% of them singletons. The sequenced sample was blood. The receptors were gathered from a woman aged 80 or over in good health.

This clonotype occurred many times. The chain links TRBV7-2 to TRBJ2-5, with 10 bases that match TRBD1. Germline V CDR1 and CDR2: SGHTA, FQGNSA. The junction had 2 bases not matched to a gene; V was cut back by 1 base and J by 0 bases. The CDR3 is 16 residues long. As DNA, the CDR3 is TGTGCCAGCAGCTTAGGGGACAGGGGTAACCAAGAGACCCAGTACTTC. Protein sequence: CASSLGDRGNQETQYF.

Worth noting for this clonotype: This may stem from a read error, because a much larger clone lies one nucleotide away. The chain uses TRBV7-2 and TRBJ2-7, with TRBD2 matching 8 bases. This CDR3 has 16 residues. Germline V gene lookup returns CDR1 SGHTA and CDR2 FQGNSA. The J segment lost 7 bases and the V segment lost 2 bases, leaving 13 bases of the junction unmatched. As DNA, the CDR3 is TGTGCCAGCAGCTTATGGATAGCGGGGACCAACAATGAGCAGTACTTC. Protein: CASSLWIAGTNNEQYF.

This clonotype was observed a few times. This chain links TRBV19 with TRBJ2-1, with no clear D. Germline V gene lookup returns CDR1 LNHDA and CDR2 SQIVND (reference sequence). The ends were cut back, 4 bases at V and 0 bases at J, with 13 bases in the middle. This CDR3 spans 16 amino acids. The CDR3 DNA is TGTGCCAGTAGTAATACCGGGTCGATCTCCTACAATGAGCAGTTCTTC. This codes for CASSNTGSISYNEQFF.

This clonotype was observed a handful of times. This may be a read error, as it is one base from a much larger clone. The V gene is TRBV27, the J gene TRBJ2-5; 10 bases align to TRBD2. The CDR3 spans 17 residues. The germline CDR1 and CDR2 sequences are MNHEY and SMNVEV (reference sequence). V dropped 5 bases and J dropped 0; count of bases not matched to a gene: 9. The CDR3 coding sequence is TGTGCCAGCAGTCCCCGAGCGGGGGGGTATAACCAAGAGACCCAGTACTTC. Translation: CASSPRAGGYNQETQYF.

The V and J genes are TRBV10-3 and TRBJ1-3, with 10 bases aligning to TRBD1. CDR1 ENHRY and CDR2 SYGVKD come from the germline V gene. The CDR3 has 19 residues. The V gene end was trimmed by 4 bases and the J gene end by 0 bases; junction bases not matched to a gene: 12. The CDR3: CAISGVEDRGLSSGNTIYF. In DNA, the CDR3 is TGTGCCATCAGTGGAGTGGAAGACAGGGGGCTGAGCTCTGGAAACACCATATATTTT.

Note on this clonotype: Germline is not matched at one junction end, which may reflect a read error. V gene TRBV20-1 combines with J gene TRBJ2-5, with TRBD1 as a possible D gene (6 bases). Germline V gives CDR1 DFQATT, CDR2 SNEGSKA (reference sequence). This CDR3 is built from 12 residues. The CDR3 loop is CSARTGPETLYF. In DNA form, the CDR3 reads TGCAGTGCTAGAACAGGGCCGGAGACCCTGTACTTC.

The V call is TRBV27, the J call TRBJ1-2; TRBD1 might be the D (6 bases). CDR1 MNHEY and CDR2 SMNVEV come from the germline V gene (reference sequence). The CDR3 extends over 15 amino acids. V lost 3 bases and J 3 bases, leaving 14 bases between the germline ends. The CDR3 protein is CASSFTYREDYGYTF. The DNA for the CDR3 is TGTGCCAGCAGTTTCACCTACAGGGAGGACTATGGCTACACCTTC.

V gene TRBV3-1 combines with J gene TRBJ2-1; a weak D match, TRBD2 (6 bases). The CDR3 sequence is 17 residues long. Germline V gene lookup returns CDR1 LGHDT and CDR2 YNNKEL (reference sequence). V lost 3 bases and J lost 0, with 15 bases in between. The CDR3 sequence is CASSHALSGSSYNEQFF. The CDR3, as DNA: TGTGCCAGCAGCCATGCCCTTAGCGGTAGCTCCTACAATGAGCAGTTCTTC.

This clonotype was picked up a small number of times. The chain combines TRBV12-3 or TRBV12-4 with TRBJ1-2; D is undetermined. The CDR3 has 14 amino acids. The V end was cut by 1 base, the J end by 6 bases, with 12 bases between. In nucleotides, the CDR3 is TGTGCCAGCAGTTTAGAGAGACGAGGACATGGCTACACCTTC. Encoded protein: CASSLERRGHGYTF.

This clonotype was observed at least ten times. The rearrangement joins TRBV5-1 to TRBJ2-5; 9 bases map to TRBD2. Trimming at V came to 5 bases and at J to 0 bases, leaving 5 bases not matched to a gene. Germline CDR1 reads SGHRS; CDR2 reads YFSETQ. The CDR3 is 15 residues long. CDR3 sequence: CASSVSGGNQETQYF. Here the CDR3 DNA reads TGCGCCAGCAGTGTCAGCGGGGGGAACCAAGAGACCCAGTACTTC. The entire variable domain, with the rest obtained from reference TRBV5-1 and TRBJ2-5, is as follows: KAGVTQTPRYLIKTRGQQVTLSCSPISGHRSVSWYQQTPGQGLQFLFEYFSETQRNKGNFPGRFSGRQFSNSRSEMNVSTLELGDSALYLCASSVSGGNQETQYFGPGTRLLVL.

This clonotype appeared a few times. V is TRBV15 and J is TRBJ1-6; no firm D call. CDR3 size: 15 residues. Looked up from germline, CDR1 is LNHNV and CDR2 is YYDKDF (reference sequence). V dropped 1 base and J dropped 3 bases, with 7 bases sitting between them. CDR3: CATSRVLDYNSPLHF. CDR3 DNA sequence: TGTGCCACCAGCAGAGTACTGGACTATAATTCACCCCTCCACTTT.

At least ten counts were recorded for this clonotype. The CDR3 DNA sequence: TGTGCCTGGGGACAGGGGAACACCGGGGAGCTGTTTTTT. Protein sequence: CAWGQGNTGELFF. The gene calls are TRBV30 and TRBJ2-2; 8 bases align to TRBD1. Losses at the gene ends were 5 bases for V and 1 base for J; bases not matched to a gene: 0. Germline V gene lookup returns CDR1 GTSNPN and CDR2 SVGIG (reference sequence). The CDR3 totals 13 residues.

The chain recombines TRBV7-9 with TRBJ2-3, with unresolved D. The V end lost 4 bases, the J end lost 1 base, and 12 bases lay between the germline ends. Per the germline V gene, CDR1 is SEHNR and CDR2 is FQNEAQ (reference sequence). The CDR3 consists of 15 residues. The CDR3: CASSSAFEGTDTQYF. The CDR3 bases are TGTGCCAGCAGCTCGGCCTTCGAAGGCACAGATACGCAGTATTTT.

The chain's CDR3 is CASSLSASFSRGELFF. For the CDR3, the DNA is TGTGCCAGCAGCTTATCGGCCTCCTTCTCCCGGGGGGAGCTGTTTTTT. The chain employs TRBV11-3 and TRBJ2-2; D is undetermined. CDR1 SGHNT and CDR2 YENEEA come from the germline V gene. This CDR3 comprises 16 residues. The V end lost 2 bases, the J end lost 8 bases, and 18 bases lay between the germline ends.

This clonotype has a count of ten or more. The V and J genes are TRBV7-2 and TRBJ2-7, with D tentatively TRBD1 (5 bases). V was clipped by 5 bases and J by 2 bases, with 16 bases between them. This CDR3 is built from 15 residues. CDR1 and CDR2 from the germline V gene are SGHTA and FQGNSA. CDR3 region: CASSPGGASTYEQYF. As DNA, the CDR3 is TGTGCCAGCAGCCCCGGTGGGGCCTCTACCTACGAGCAGTACTTC.

V usage is TRBV5-1 and J usage is TRBJ2-6; 11 bases match TRBD2. Per germline, CDR1 SGHRS and CDR2 YFSETQ. This CDR3 has 19 residues. The V gene end was trimmed by 4 bases and the J gene end by 0 bases; junction bases not matched to a gene: 9. The CDR3 DNA follows: TGCGCCAGCAGCCCCTTTACTAGCGGGGGTTTCTCTGGGGCCAACGTCCTGACTTTC. Translation gives CASSPFTSGGFSGANVLTF.

This clonotype was picked up a small number of times. This chain links TRBV3-1 with TRBJ2-5; tentatively, D is TRBD1 (5 bases). Germline V gives CDR1 LGHDT, CDR2 YNNKEL (reference sequence). V lost 3 bases and J lost 5, with 13 bases in between. This CDR3 spans 14 amino acids. CDR3 region: CASSQKTEHETQYF. The CDR3 DNA reads as TGTGCCAGCAGCCAGAAGACAGAGCACGAGACCCAGTACTTC.

The sample holds many counts of this clonotype. The genes are TRBV30 and TRBJ1-2; 7 nucleotides agree with TRBD1. This CDR3 spans 13 amino acids. V lost 0 bases and J lost 3; bases outside the gene matches: 1. Germline lookup yields CDR1 GTSNPN and CDR2 SVGIG (reference sequence). This CDR3 reads CAWSVDRDYGYTF. In DNA form, the CDR3 reads TGTGCCTGGAGTGTAGACAGGGACTATGGCTACACCTTC.

CDR3 sequence reads: CASSIAGSGANVLTF. The CDR3 DNA sequence: TGTGCCAGTAGTATAGCAGGTTCTGGGGCCAACGTCCTGACTTTC. J is TRBJ2-6 and V is TRBV19; D is undetermined. Germline loops: CDR1 LNHDA, CDR2 SQIVND (reference sequence). This CDR3 region has 15 residues. Trimming cost V 1 base and J 1 base, with 5 bases left between them.

This chain joins TRBV20-1 and TRBJ2-7, with 14 bases aligning to TRBD2. V trimming: 4 bases; J trimming: 4 bases; junction bases outside the gene matches: 6. This CDR3 contains 15 residues. Per the germline V gene, CDR1 is DFQATT and CDR2 is SNEGSKA (reference sequence). CDR3 residues: CSAILGTSGSYEQYF. The CDR3 DNA is TGCAGTGCTATACTTGGGACTAGCGGGAGTTACGAGCAGTACTTC.

This clonotype has a count of ten or more. The V and J genes are TRBV4-3 and TRBJ2-1, with D perhaps TRBD1 (5 bases). Between the trimmed V and J ends, which lost 0 bases and 4 bases, there was a span of 10 bases. CDR3 size: 15 residues. The germline V gene has CDR1 LGHNA and CDR2 YSLEER. In DNA form, the CDR3 reads TGCGCCAGCAGCCAAGATATCGGACAATACAATGAGCAGTTCTTC. Translating it yields CASSQDIGQYNEQFF.

In its sample, this clonotype was seen a few times. The CDR3 protein is CASSPRGPRVETEAFF. The DNA for the CDR3 is TGTGCCAGCAGCCCCAGGGGGCCAAGAGTAGAGACTGAAGCTTTCTTT. This chain uses TRBV3-1 with TRBJ1-1, with 8 bases lining up with TRBD1. CDR3 length: 16 residues. The V gene end was trimmed by 4 bases and the J gene end by 5 bases; junction bases not matched to a gene: 12. CDR1 is LGHDT, CDR2 YNNKEL, per germline (reference sequence).

This clonotype was observed a handful of times. A much larger clone is a single base away; this may be a read error. The chain recombines TRBV5-6 with TRBJ2-5; a possible D gene is TRBD2 (5 bases). Trimming stripped 4 bases from V and 11 bases from J, with 24 bases between. The germline V gene encodes CDR1 SGHDT and CDR2 YYEEEE. CDR3 length: 15 amino acids. CDR3 amino acids: CASSPPGLYKNEQYF. The CDR3 coding sequence is TGTGCCAGCAGCCCCCCCGGACTGTACAAAAATGAGCAGTACTTC.

This clonotype was seen many times. The V gene is TRBV5-1, the J gene TRBJ2-4, with 7 bases that match TRBD1. CDR1 and CDR2 from the germline V gene are SGHRS and YFSETQ. With 3 bases clipped from V and 3 bases from J, the junction kept 3 bases outside the gene matches. The CDR3 has 14 amino acids. CDR3 sequence: CASSSGTDKNIQYF. For the CDR3, the DNA is TGCGCCAGCAGCTCGGGGACAGACAAAAACATTCAGTACTTC.

This clonotype was detected a few times. A clone one base away is much larger, so this may be a read error. V is TRBV19 and J is TRBJ2-5; no clear D. This CDR3 contains 13 residues. Germline assignment: CDR1 LNHDA and CDR2 SQIVND (reference sequence). The CDR3 DNA is TGTGCCAGGAGTACCCGCAACCTGGGGACCCAGTACTTC. This translates into CARSTRNLGTQYF.

This clonotype appeared many times. The chain uses TRBV11-2 and TRBJ2-4; D ambiguous. From germline, CDR1 is SGHAT and CDR2 FQNNGV. V gave up 1 base and J gave up 0 bases, with 7 bases separating them. This CDR3 has 15 residues. The CDR3 reads CASSLVTLAKNIQYF. In DNA form, the CDR3 reads TGTGCCAGCAGCTTAGTGACTCTAGCCAAAAACATTCAGTACTTC. Combining the CDR3 with reference TRBV11-2 and TRBJ2-4 gives the whole variable domain EAGVAQSPRYKIIEKRQSVAFWCNPISGHATLYWYQQILGQGPKLLIQFQNNGVVDDSQLPKDRFSAERLKGVDSTLKIQPAKLEDSAVYLCASSLVTLAKNIQYFGAGTRLSVL.

This chain links TRBV19 with TRBJ2-1, with a tentative D call TRBD2 (6 bases). Between the trimmed V and J ends, which lost 4 bases and 6 bases, there was a span of 16 bases. The germline gives CDR1 LNHDA, CDR2 SQIVND (reference sequence). The CDR3 consists of 15 residues. Here the CDR3 reads CASSRRGLTGNEQFF. In DNA, the CDR3 is TGTGCCAGTAGTAGGCGTGGACTAACGGGCAATGAGCAGTTCTTC.

This clonotype was detected many times. The J gene is TRBJ2-3, the V gene TRBV6-2 or TRBV6-3; D unclear. Deletions cut 0 bases from V and 3 bases from J, with 13 bases between. The CDR3 is 16 residues long. Germline CDR1 MNHEY, CDR2 SVGEGT. In DNA, the CDR3 is TGTGCCAGCAGTTACTCGAAGGCCCTAGTAACAGATACGCAGTATTTT. Its protein product is CASSYSKALVTDTQYF.

This clonotype turned up a few times. The chain couples TRBV4-1 to TRBJ1-1, with D possibly TRBD1 on 5 matching bases. The V gene's germline CDR1 is MGHRA and CDR2 YSYEKL. The CDR3 loop spans 16 amino acids. V lost 4 bases and J lost 0, with 15 bases in between. The CDR3 DNA reads TGCGCCAGCAGCCCCCGACAAAGGGGTTTGAACACTGAAGCTTTCTTT. Translating it yields CASSPRQRGLNTEAFF.

The chain employs TRBV9 and TRBJ1-1; D call uncertain. The V gene's germline CDR1 is SGDLS and CDR2 YYNGEE. Trimming removed 3 bases from V and 1 base from J, with 10 bases in between. The CDR3 runs to 14 residues. DNA for the CDR3: TGTGCCAGCAGCGAAAGAAACCAGAACACTGAAGCTTTCTTT. Its protein is CASSERNQNTEAFF.

This clonotype was recorded at least ten times. The J gene is TRBJ2-6, the V gene TRBV4-1; possible D gene TRBD1, 6 bases. The CDR3 is made up of 18 amino acids. V dropped 3 bases and J dropped 0 bases, with 15 bases sitting between them. CDR1 and CDR2 from the germline V gene are MGHRA and YSYEKL. CDR3 sequence (DNA): TGCGCCAGCAGCCAGGGACACCTAACCCCCTCTGGGGCCAACGTCCTGACTTTC. This gives the protein CASSQGHLTPSGANVLTF.